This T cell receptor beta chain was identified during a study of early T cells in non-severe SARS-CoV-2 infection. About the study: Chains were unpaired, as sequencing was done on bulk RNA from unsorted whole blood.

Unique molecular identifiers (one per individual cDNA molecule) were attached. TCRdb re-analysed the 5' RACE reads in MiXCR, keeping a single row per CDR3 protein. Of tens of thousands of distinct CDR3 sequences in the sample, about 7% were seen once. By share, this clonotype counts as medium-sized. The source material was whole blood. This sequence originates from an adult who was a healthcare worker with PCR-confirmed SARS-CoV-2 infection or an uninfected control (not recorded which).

In nucleotides, the CDR3 is TGTGCCAGCAGTGCGGGCACAGATACGCAGTATTTT. The encoded protein is CASSAGTDTQYF. J is TRBJ2-3 and V is TRBV6-4; D gene unclear. This CDR3 has 12 amino acids. The V end lost 4 bases, the J end lost 1 base, and 3 bases lay between the germline ends. Germline CDR1 is MRHNA and CDR2 is SNTAGT.